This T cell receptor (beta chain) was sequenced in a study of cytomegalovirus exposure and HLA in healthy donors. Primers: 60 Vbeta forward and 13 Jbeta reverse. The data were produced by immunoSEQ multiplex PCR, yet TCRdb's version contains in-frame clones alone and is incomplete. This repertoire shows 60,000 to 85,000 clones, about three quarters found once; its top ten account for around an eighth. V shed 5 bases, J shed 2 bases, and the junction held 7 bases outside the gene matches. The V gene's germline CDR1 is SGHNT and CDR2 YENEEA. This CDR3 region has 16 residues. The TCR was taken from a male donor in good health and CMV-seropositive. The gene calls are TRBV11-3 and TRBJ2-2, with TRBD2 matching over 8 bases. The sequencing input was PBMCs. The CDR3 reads CASSHIAGKNTGELFF. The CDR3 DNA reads TGTGCCAGCAGCCACATAGCGGGGAAAAACACCGGGGAGCTGTTTTTT.